The next 17 T cell receptor beta chains were all read from a single sample in a study of OX40 agonist ivuxolimab in advanced cancers. Some clones are missing from TCRdb's copy, which holds only in-frame ones; the method was immunoSEQ multiplex PCR. This table has about 53,000 clones, around 89% appearing once. This specimen consisted of CD4+ or CD8+ T cells sorted from blood, obtained in a trial of the OX40 agonist ivuxolimab. The receptors were sampled from an adult with an advanced solid tumor such as melanoma, head and neck, liver or kidney cancer.

CDR3 in DNA: TGTGCCAGTTATACCCGGGACTTCACCGGGGAGCTGTTTTTT. Protein sequence: CASYTRDFTGELFF. The gene calls are TRBV2 and TRBJ2-2, with D possibly matching TRBD2 (6 bases). This CDR3 spans 14 amino acids. Trimming removed 9 bases at V and 4 bases at J, with 15 bases between. From germline, CDR1 is SNHLY and CDR2 FYNNEI.

This sequence joins TRBV5-1 and TRBJ2-2; 7 positions agree with TRBD2. The germline CDR1 and CDR2 sequences are SGHRS and YFSETQ. The CDR3 totals 16 residues. Unmatched junction bases numbered 7, after V lost 4 bases and J lost 1 base. The CDR3 DNA reads TGCGCCAGCAGCCATACCACTAGCGAGAACACCGGGGAGCTGTTTTTT. Translation: CASSHTTSENTGELFF.

The chain is built from TRBV19 and TRBJ1-5; 11 bases are shared with TRBD1. CDR1 LNHDA and CDR2 SQIVND come from the germline V gene (reference sequence). The length of the CDR3 is 15 residues. J gave up 5 bases and V 5 bases, and 5 bases lay outside the gene matches. In DNA, the CDR3 is TGTGCCAGTAGTGGAGGGACAGGGGGTTATCAGCCCCAGCATTTT. It yields the protein CASSGGTGGYQPQHF.

On this clone itself: Other DNA sequences in the same sample also yield this CDR3. The chain carries TRBV5-4 and TRBJ2-3, with a tentative D call TRBD2 (6 bases). CDR1 and CDR2 from the germline V gene are SGHNT and YYREEE (reference sequence). The CDR3 is made up of 15 amino acids. The V end lost 2 bases, the J end lost 2 bases, and 12 bases lay between the germline ends. DNA of the CDR3: TGTGCCAGCAGCTTAGATAGCGGACTCACAGATACGCAGTATTTT. It translates to CASSLDSGLTDTQYF.

The rearrangement joins TRBV18 to TRBJ2-7, with 13 bases matching TRBD2. The junction had 5 bases not matched to a gene; V was cut back by 0 bases and J by 3 bases. The CDR3 totals 17 residues. Germline CDR1 KGHSH, CDR2 LQKENI. DNA of the CDR3: TGTGCCAGCTCACCACCCGGACTAGCGGGAGTAAACTACGAGCAGTACTTC. Its protein is CASSPPGLAGVNYEQYF.

The V call is TRBV10-2, the J call TRBJ2-3, with 10 positions matching TRBD1. Germline V gene data show CDR1 as WSHSY and CDR2 as SAAADI. The CDR3 has 15 residues. The trim removed 6 bases at V and 2 bases at J, leaving 5 bases unmatched. CDR3 protein: CASRLDRGATDTQYF. The CDR3 DNA reads TGCGCCAGCAGATTGGACAGGGGGGCCACAGATACGCAGTATTTT.

V gene TRBV19 combines with J gene TRBJ1-2; D is unclear. Per germline, CDR1 LNHDA and CDR2 SQIVND (reference sequence). This CDR3 contains 14 residues. V was cut by 3 bases and J by 0 bases, with 8 bases left in between. DNA for the CDR3: TGTGCCAGTAGTATTGGACTGTCTAACTATGGCTACACCTTC. Its protein is CASSIGLSNYGYTF.

This chain connects TRBV30 to TRBJ2-1, with 9 nucleotides matching TRBD2. Germline V lookup: CDR1 GTSNPN, CDR2 SVGIG (reference sequence). The length of the CDR3 is 13 residues. Losses at the gene ends were 2 bases for V and 10 bases for J; bases not matched to a gene: 6. CDR3 DNA sequence: TGTGCCTGGAGTTTGGTAGCGGGAGACGAGCAGTTCTTC. Translated: CAWSLVAGDEQFF.

This clone is a singleton in its sample. V usage is TRBV30 and J usage is TRBJ2-2; D is unresolved. The CDR3 has 13 residues. Germline lookup yields CDR1 GTSNPN and CDR2 SVGIG (reference sequence). The ends were cut back, 7 bases at V and 6 bases at J, with 15 bases in the middle. The DNA for the CDR3 is TGTGCCTACCATACTAACTTGGCCGGGGAGCTGTTTTTT. The encoded protein is CAYHTNLAGELFF.

This clone was seen only once. The rearrangement links TRBV18 to TRBJ2-5; 7 nucleotides agree with TRBD1. This CDR3 is 13 amino acids long. Trimming removed 3 bases from V and 2 bases from J; junction bases left unmatched: 0. Germline V gene lookup returns CDR1 KGHSH and CDR2 LQKENI. CDR3 bases: TGTGCCAGCTCACCGGGACAGCAAGAGACCCAGTACTTC. It codes for CASSPGQQETQYF.

The chain has TRBV6-5 and TRBJ2-7, with 7 bases identical to TRBD2. The CDR3 is 15 residues long. The junction had 8 bases not matched to a gene; V was cut back by 2 bases and J by 4 bases. Germline V gene data show CDR1 as MNHEY and CDR2 as SVGAGI. The CDR3 DNA is TGTGCCAGCAGTTACGGGAGGGCTGGGGGTTACGAGCAGTACTTC. Amino acid sequence: CASSYGRAGGYEQYF.

V gene TRBV5-6 combines with J gene TRBJ1-6; D gene ambiguous. This CDR3 region has 14 residues. The germline gives CDR1 SGHDT, CDR2 YYEEEE. Trimming removed 5 bases at V and 10 bases at J, with 16 bases between. The CDR3 protein is CASSSRASGSPLHF. The DNA of the CDR3 is TGTGCCAGCAGTTCGAGGGCGAGCGGCTCACCCCTCCACTTT. The complete variable domain, with remaining parts taken from reference TRBV5-6 and TRBJ1-6, reads DAGVTQSPTHLIKTRGQQVTLRCSPKSGHDTVSWYQQALGQGPQFIFQYYEEEERQRGNFPDRFSGHQFPNYSSELNVNALLLGDSALYLCASSSRASGSPLHFGNGTRLTVT.

The V and J genes are TRBV18 and TRBJ2-2, with 7 bases lining up with TRBD1. The germline gives CDR1 KGHSH, CDR2 LQKENI. The ends lost 3 bases at V and 8 bases at J; junction bases unmatched: 12. The CDR3 is 16 amino acids. The CDR3 region is CASSPTGTAISGELFF. CDR3 nucleotides: TGTGCCAGCTCACCGACAGGGACCGCTATTTCTGGGGAGCTGTTTTTT.

The rearrangement links TRBV19 to TRBJ1-1; the D is unclear. The CDR3 totals 13 residues. Germline CDR1 and CDR2: LNHDA and SQIVND (reference sequence). Deletions cut 4 bases from V and 0 bases from J, with 6 bases between. The CDR3 region is CASSTVLNTEAFF. In nucleotides, the CDR3 is TGTGCCAGTAGTACAGTCCTGAACACTGAAGCTTTCTTT. Based on the CDR3 plus reference TRBV19 and TRBJ1-1, the full variable domain is DGGITQSPKYLFRKEGQNVTLSCEQNLNHDAMYWYRQDPGQGLRLIYYSQIVNDFQKGDIAEGYSVSREKKESFPLTVTSAQKNPTAFYLCASSTVLNTEAFFGQGTRLTVV.

The chain carries TRBV6-5 and TRBJ1-5, with unresolved D. The CDR3 extends over 12 amino acids. Germline loops: CDR1 MNHEY, CDR2 SVGAGI. V lost 8 bases to trimming and J lost 2 bases, with 7 bases between them. The CDR3: CASGRGNQPQHF. CDR3 nucleotides: TGTGCCAGCGGAAGGGGCAATCAGCCCCAGCATTTT.

The chain couples TRBV30 to TRBJ1-1; D gene unclear. The V end was cut by 1 base, the J end by 1 base, with 7 bases between. Per germline, CDR1 GTSNPN and CDR2 SVGIG (reference sequence). The CDR3 length is 13 residues. The CDR3 DNA reads TGTGCCTGGAGTGGGCAGTCGAACACTGAAGCTTTCTTT. Translated, it gives CAWSGQSNTEAFF.

This sequence joins TRBV2 and TRBJ1-5, with D perhaps TRBD1 (5 bases). Germline V gives CDR1 SNHLY, CDR2 FYNNEI. There are 13 residues in the CDR3. Trimming left V 6 bases short and J 7 bases short, with 13 bases between. The CDR3 DNA is TGTGCCAGCAGGGGGGTGGAGGACCAGCCCCAGCATTTT. Protein sequence: CASRGVEDQPQHF. The full variable domain, its missing parts supplied by reference TRBV2 and TRBJ1-5, is EPEVTQTPSHQVTQMGQEVILRCVPISNHLYFYWYRQILGQKVEFLVSFYNNEISEKSEIFDDQFSVERPDGSNFTLKIRSTKLEDSAMYFCASRGVEDQPQHFGDGTRLSIL.